Listed below are T cell receptor beta chains from one sample, sequenced in a study of post-analysis software for immune sequencing data. TCRdb re-called the PCR reads through MiXCR, storing one row per CDR3 protein. The sample lists approximately 730,000 distinct CDR3 sequences; just over 45% were seen once. Sequencing was carried out using blood. The receptors derive from a girl aged 5-17 years with multiple sclerosis. The CDR3 runs from the conserved cysteine through the conserved F or W. A D gene is named only where the DNA matches it firmly. Not all rows give a size; the values are once, few, many and, for expanded clones, a class.

D gene: TRBD2; V gene: TRBV11-3; clone size: .; J gene: TRBJ2-1; CDR3 DNA: TGTGCCAGCAGCTCGCCGGGACTAGCGTATGATGAGCAGTTCTTC; CDR3 protein: CASSSPGLAYDEQFF
D gene: TRBD1; V gene: TRBV20-1; clone size: .; J gene: TRBJ1-5; CDR3 DNA: TGCAGTGCTAGAGATCCACAGGGGATCAATCAGCCCCAGCATTTT; CDR3 protein: CSARDPQGINQPQHF
D gene: .; V gene: TRBV6-6; clone size: many; J gene: TRBJ2-3; CDR3 DNA: TGTGCCAGCAGTTACGGAGATACGCAGTATTTT; CDR3 protein: CASSYGDTQYF
D gene: TRBD1; V gene: TRBV6-5; clone size: .; J gene: TRBJ1-4; CDR3 DNA: TGTGCCAGCAGCGTGATCAGGGGGGAAGATGAAAAACTGTTTTTT; CDR3 protein: CASSVIRGEDEKLFF
D gene: .; V gene: TRBV9; clone size: few; J gene: TRBJ1-2; CDR3 DNA: TGTGCCAGCAGCGTAGGGGTCCAGGTATTAGATGGCTACACCTTC; CDR3 protein: CASSVGVQVLDGYTF
D gene: .; V gene: TRBV4-1; clone size: .; J gene: TRBJ2-3; CDR3 DNA: TGCGCCAGCAGCCAGGACCCCCAGGGCGGAGATATGCAGTATTTT; CDR3 protein: CASSQDPQGGDMQYF
D gene: .; V gene: TRBV20-1; clone size: .; J gene: TRBJ2-1; CDR3 DNA: TGCAGTGCTACCAGGGAACTCTACAATGAGCAGTTCTTC; CDR3 protein: CSATRELYNEQFF
D gene: .; V gene: TRBV9; clone size: .; J gene: TRBJ1-2; CDR3 DNA: TGTGCCAGCAGCGTAGGGGGGGACGCCAGCGGCTACACCTTC; CDR3 protein: CASSVGGDASGYTF
D gene: .; V gene: TRBV29-1; clone size: .; J gene: TRBJ2-7; CDR3 DNA: TGCAGCGCCCTACTACCGACAGACTCCTACGAGCAGTACTTC; CDR3 protein: CSALLPTDSYEQYF
D gene: TRBD2; V gene: TRBV29-1; clone size: few; J gene: TRBJ2-1; CDR3 DNA: TGCAGCGTTGAAGGATGGTTAGCGGGAGTATCGGATGAGCAGTTCTTC; CDR3 protein: CSVEGWLAGVSDEQFF
D gene: TRBD1; V gene: TRBV4-3; clone size: .; J gene: TRBJ2-1; CDR3 DNA: TGCGCCAGCAGCCAAGCGCCGGACAGGGGGCTTAATGAGCAGTTCTTC; CDR3 protein: CASSQAPDRGLNEQFF
D gene: TRBD1; V gene: TRBV12-3/TRBV12-4; clone size: .; J gene: TRBJ1-2; CDR3 DNA: TGTGCCAGCAGTCCCGGGACAGTTCACTATGGCTACACCTTC; CDR3 protein: CASSPGTVHYGYTF
D gene: .; V gene: TRBV12-3/TRBV12-4; clone size: few; J gene: TRBJ2-6; CDR3 DNA: TGTGCCAGCAGTCCAGGGACCTCCGGCTCTGGGGCCAACGTCCTGACTTTC; CDR3 protein: CASSPGTSGSGANVLTF
D gene: .; V gene: TRBV29-1; clone size: .; J gene: TRBJ1-5; CDR3 DNA: TGCAGCGTGAGGGAGGGGGAGGGCAATCAGCCCCAGCATTTT; CDR3 protein: CSVREGEGNQPQHF
D gene: .; V gene: TRBV6-4; clone size: .; J gene: TRBJ1-6; CDR3 DNA: TGTGCCAGCAGTGACGGCAGGGATAATTCACCCCTCCACTTT; CDR3 protein: CASSDGRDNSPLHF
D gene: .; V gene: TRBV12-3/TRBV12-4; clone size: once; J gene: TRBJ2-5; CDR3 DNA: TGCGCCAGCAGTTTAGCCCTCCAGGGGGGGGAGACCCAGTACTTC; CDR3 protein: CASSLALQGGETQYF
D gene: TRBD2; V gene: TRBV7-2; clone size: .; J gene: TRBJ2-7; CDR3 DNA: TGTGCCAGCAGCATGGGACTAGCAGTTTCTTACGAGCAGTACTTC; CDR3 protein: CASSMGLAVSYEQYF
D gene: TRBD2; V gene: TRBV29-1; clone size: .; J gene: TRBJ2-7; CDR3 DNA: TGCAGCGTTGAAGAGATACTAGCGGGAGGGTCCTACGAGCAGTACTTC; CDR3 protein: CSVEEILAGGSYEQYF
D gene: .; V gene: TRBV6-5; clone size: .; J gene: TRBJ1-5; CDR3 DNA: TGTGCCAGCAGTTACTCTTTCCACGGGAATCAGCCCCAGCATTTT; CDR3 protein: CASSYSFHGNQPQHF
D gene: .; V gene: TRBV7-9; clone size: .; J gene: TRBJ2-1; CDR3 DNA: TGTGCCAGCAGCTTGGGTGGGGCTAGCCCCTACAATGAGCAGTTCTTC; CDR3 protein: CASSLGGASPYNEQFF
D gene: TRBD1; V gene: TRBV5-1; clone size: many; J gene: TRBJ2-5; CDR3 DNA: TGCGCCAGCAGCCAAGGACAGGGTGACTTGGAGACCCAGTACTTC; CDR3 protein: CASSQGQGDLETQYF
D gene: TRBD1; V gene: TRBV29-1; clone size: .; J gene: TRBJ1-4; CDR3 DNA: TGCAGCGTTGAGCGACCGGGACAGGGTGGAAAACTGTTTTTT; CDR3 protein: CSVERPGQGGKLFF
D gene: TRBD2; V gene: TRBV20-1; clone size: .; J gene: TRBJ2-5; CDR3 DNA: TGCAGTGCTAGAGAGAGAGCGGGAGGAGTAGGGACCCAGTACTTC; CDR3 protein: CSARERAGGVGTQYF
D gene: TRBD2; V gene: TRBV29-1; clone size: few; J gene: TRBJ2-7; CDR3 DNA: TGCAGCGTTGTCAGCGGGAGGTCCTACGAGCAGTACTTC; CDR3 protein: CSVVSGRSYEQYF
D gene: .; V gene: TRBV7-2; clone size: .; J gene: TRBJ1-1; CDR3 DNA: TGTGCCAGCAGCTTCGTGGGGGGCACTGAAGCTTTCTTT; CDR3 protein: CASSFVGGTEAFF
D gene: .; V gene: TRBV20-1; clone size: .; J gene: TRBJ2-7; CDR3 DNA: TGCAGTGCTGCCTCCGTTAGAGAGGAGCAGTACTTC; CDR3 protein: CSAASVREEQYF
D gene: .; V gene: TRBV20-1; clone size: .; J gene: TRBJ1-1; CDR3 DNA: TGCAGTGCTAGACCCCCGAGACAGGATTACACTGAAGCTTTCTTT; CDR3 protein: CSARPPRQDYTEAFF
D gene: .; V gene: TRBV4-1; clone size: .; J gene: TRBJ2-1; CDR3 DNA: TGCGCCAGCAGCCTCAGAGAAAGCCTCCGGGGAGAGCAGTTCTTC; CDR3 protein: CASSLRESLRGEQFF
D gene: .; V gene: TRBV2; clone size: .; J gene: TRBJ1-5; CDR3 DNA: TGTGCCAGCAGTGATAACCGGGAAGGTCAGCCCCAGCATTTT; CDR3 protein: CASSDNREGQPQHF